Listed below are T cell receptor beta chains from one sample, sequenced in a study of shared clonotypes between healthy human individuals. Only in-frame clones appear in the TCRdb table, and some are missing; sequencing was by immunoSEQ multiplex PCR. The data contain roughly 660,000 clones, about 90% of them singletons. Sequenced input: memory CD8+ T cells from PBMCs. These receptors all come from a man in his late teens or twenties in good health. Some clones in this sample may be carry-over from other donors' samples. Each CDR3 is given with its conserved first and last residue. The D gene is left open where the match is weak. Not all rows give a size; the values are once, few, many and, for expanded clones, a class.

J gene	V gene	clone size	D gene	CDR3 DNA	CDR3 protein
TRBJ2-7	TRBV27	.	.	TGTGCCAGCAAGTACGAGACAGGCACGACCTACGAGCAGTACTTC	CASKYETGTTYEQYF
TRBJ1-5	TRBV29-1	.	TRBD1	TGCAGCGTTGTAGAGCCCGGGACAGGGATAGGGAGCAATCAGCCCCAGCATTTT	CSVVEPGTGIGSNQPQHF
TRBJ2-1	TRBV29-1	.	.	TGCAGCGTCAATTTCGGGCGTCCCAATGAGCAGTTCTTC	CSVNFGRPNEQFF
TRBJ1-2	TRBV6-1	.	TRBD1	TGTGCCAGCACTATCAACCCGGACAGGGGGGCTGGCTACACCTTC	CASTINPDRGAGYTF
TRBJ1-3	TRBV9	.	.	TGTGCCAGCAGCGCCTATGAGTGGGACTCTGGAAACACCATATATTTT	CASSAYEWDSGNTIYF
TRBJ2-7	TRBV2	.	TRBD1	TGTGCCAGCAGTGAGCTATCTTCCGGGACAGTGATTACCTACGAGCAGTACTTC	CASSELSSGTVITYEQYF
TRBJ2-7	TRBV4-2	.	.	TGTGCCAGCAGCCAAACAACAGACAGCTCCTACGAGCAGTACTTC	CASSQTTDSSYEQYF
TRBJ2-5	TRBV5-1	.	TRBD2	TGCGCCAGCAGCTTGGTTAGCGGGACCGGGGAGACCCAGTACTTC	CASSLVSGTGETQYF
TRBJ2-7	TRBV21-1	.	.	TGTGCCAGCAGCAATTTTTCGGAGAGATACGAGCAGTACTTC	CASSNFSERYEQYF
TRBJ2-7	TRBV28	once	.	TGTGCCAGCAGTTACCGTTCGGGTGGGGAGAGGGCCTACGAGCAGTACTTC	CASSYRSGGERAYEQYF
TRBJ1-1	TRBV7-6	.	.	TGTGCCAGCAGCCCACGCTGGGAGGCCCTGAACACTGAAGCTTTCTTT	CASSPRWEALNTEAFF
TRBJ2-3	TRBV28	.	.	TGTGCCAGCACCCTGCGTGCCCGGCAGGTAGATACGCAGTATTTT	CASTLRARQVDTQYF
TRBJ1-4	TRBV10-3	.	TRBD1	TGTGCCATCAGAGGACAGGGCGACCCTGTTGAAAAACTGTTTTTT	CAIRGQGDPVEKLFF
TRBJ2-7	TRBV27	once	.	TGTGCCAGCAGTGACCGGGACATGGGTTCTTACGAGCAGTACTTC	CASSDRDMGSYEQYF
TRBJ2-1	TRBV9	.	TRBD1	TGTGCCAGCAGCGGACGGACAGGGAGTTACAATGAGCAGTTCTTC	CASSGRTGSYNEQFF
TRBJ2-1	TRBV7-9	.	TRBD2	TGTGCCAGCAGCTTAGGCCTAGCGGGAGGGTTGGGTGAGCAGTTCTTC	CASSLGLAGGLGEQFF
TRBJ2-2	TRBV10-3	.	TRBD1	TGTGCCATCAGTGACCGGACAGGGGGCGCATTGGGCACCGGGGAGCTGTTTTTT	CAISDRTGGALGTGELFF
TRBJ2-7	TRBV30	.	.	TGTGCCTGGAGTGTTGGGGGGTTCGAGCAGTACTTC	CAWSVGGFEQYF
TRBJ2-7	TRBV7-9	.	TRBD2	TGTGCCAGCAGCCCGACGACTAGCGCCCGCTCCTACGAGCAGTACTTC	CASSPTTSARSYEQYF
TRBJ2-5	TRBV25-1	.	.	TGTGCCAGCAGTGAATGGGGGGAGACCCAGTACTTC	CASSEWGETQYF
TRBJ2-1	TRBV10-1	.	.	TGCGCCAGCAGTGACGCGGGATCAACTAATGAGCAGTTCTTC	CASSDAGSTNEQFF
TRBJ2-5	TRBV4-3	.	TRBD2	TGCGCCAGCAGCCAAGATGGGCTAGCGGAAGAGACCCAGTACTTC	CASSQDGLAEETQYF
TRBJ2-7	TRBV29-1	.	.	TGCAGCGTTGAAGTATATAACAGAGCCTACGAGCAGTACTTC	CSVEVYNRAYEQYF
TRBJ2-3	TRBV10-3	.	TRBD2	TGTGCCATCAGCGAACTAGCGGGAGGGCCTCTGAACACAGATACGCAGTATTTT	CAISELAGGPLNTDTQYF
TRBJ1-5	TRBV28	.	.	TGTGCCAGCAGTGCGGATACCGGGACGGAATTTCATAGCAATCAGCCCCAGCATTTT	CASSADTGTEFHSNQPQHF
TRBJ2-7	TRBV27	.	.	TGTGCCAGCAGTTTATCGATGTCAGGCGAGCAGTACTTC	CASSLSMSGEQYF
TRBJ2-1	TRBV19	.	TRBD1	TGTGCCAGTACTTTAGGACCAGCCGGGACAGTGGGAGACAATGAGCAGTTCTTC	CASTLGPAGTVGDNEQFF
TRBJ2-7	TRBV4-1	.	TRBD2	TGCGCCAGCAGCCATTCGGGACTAGCGGGGAACTACGAGCAGTACTTC	CASSHSGLAGNYEQYF
TRBJ1-1	TRBV28	.	.	TGTGCCAGCAGTTTAACAAGGGTGTACACTGAAGCTTTCTTT	CASSLTRVYTEAFF
TRBJ2-1	TRBV7-6	.	TRBD2	TGTGCCAGCAGCTTAGTACCTAGCGGGAGTGTGAGGTACAATGAGCAGTTCTTC	CASSLVPSGSVRYNEQFF
TRBJ2-5	TRBV2	.	TRBD2	TGTGCCAGCAGAGACGACAGACTAGCGGGAGGGCCAGGGGGAGAGACCCAGTACTTC	CASRDDRLAGGPGGETQYF
TRBJ2-7	TRBV7-9	.	.	TGTGCCAGCAGCCCAGACGGGTACTCCTACGAGCAGTACTTC	CASSPDGYSYEQYF
TRBJ1-4	TRBV14	.	TRBD1	TGTGCCAGCAGCCAAGCTTACGGGACAGGGGATGAAAAACTGTTTTTT	CASSQAYGTGDEKLFF
TRBJ1-2	TRBV27	.	.	TGTGCCAGCAGTCCGCTCCGGGGGATCTATGGCTACACCTTC	CASSPLRGIYGYTF
TRBJ2-4	TRBV15	.	.	TGTGCCACCAGCAGAGATCGGTCCGGCCAAAACATTCAGTACTTC	CATSRDRSGQNIQYF
TRBJ1-1	TRBV10-3	few	.	TGTGCCATCCTCGACAACGCTGAAGCTTTCTTT	CAILDNAEAFF
TRBJ1-2	TRBV30	.	.	TGTGCCTGGAGTGTACTCGGGCAAGGCTATGGCTACACCTTC	CAWSVLGQGYGYTF
TRBJ1-5	TRBV2	.	.	TGTGCCAGCAACGGCGGGACGTATAGCAATCAGCCCCAGCATTTT	CASNGGTYSNQPQHF
TRBJ1-2	TRBV28	.	.	TGTGCCAGCAGTTTAATACCAAGGGGATATGGCTACACCTTC	CASSLIPRGYGYTF
TRBJ2-7	TRBV6-5	.	TRBD2	TGTGCCAGTAAACCTTGGCAGGGAGGGTACGAGCAGTACTTC	CASKPWQGGYEQYF
TRBJ2-3	TRBV6-5	.	.	TGTGCCAGCAGTCCGGGACTTTCAGCCTGGGATACGCAGTATTTT	CASSPGLSAWDTQYF
TRBJ2-1	TRBV27	.	TRBD2	TGTGCCAGCAGACTAGCGGGAAACCACTACAATGAGCAGTTCTTC	CASRLAGNHYNEQFF
TRBJ2-5	TRBV7-8	once	.	TGTGCCAGCAGTTTAAGGGGGGCGGGAGAGACCCAGTACTTC	CASSLRGAGETQYF
TRBJ2-1	TRBV11-3	.	TRBD1	TGTGCCAGCAGCTCCGGGACAGGGGAGAAGCAGTTCTTC	CASSSGTGEKQFF
TRBJ2-5	TRBV11-3	.	.	TGTGCCAGCAGTCTCGGGCCCCCGGCTACGGAGACCCAGTACTTC	CASSLGPPATETQYF